This TCR beta chain was captured in a study of early T cells in non-severe SARS-CoV-2 infection. In the study overall: Chains were not paired, and sequencing was done on bulk RNA from unsorted whole blood.

To note about this clonotype: Its antigen is as yet unknown.

The CDR3 contains 11 residues. Germline V gene lookup returns CDR1 SGHAT and CDR2 FQNNGV. Trimming removed 7 bases from V and 7 bases from J, with 8 bases in between. Tagging with unique molecular identifiers was applied to individual cDNA molecules. TCRdb called the 5' RACE reads again in MiXCR, with one record for every CDR3 protein. The sample lists more than 85,000 distinct CDR3 sequences, around 14% occurring once. Findings and caveats of the study: Using VDJdb, the matching emphasized anti-spike CD8 responses while missing private and CD4 specificities.

V usage is TRBV11-2 and J usage is TRBJ2-1, with D unresolved. Sequences were obtained from whole blood. This TCR was sampled from an adult who was a healthcare worker with PCR-confirmed SARS-CoV-2 infection or an uninfected control (not recorded which). Here the CDR3 reads CASNVRNEQFF. The CDR3 region has the DNA TGTGCCAGCAATGTCCGGAATGAGCAGTTCTTC.